This TCR beta chain was identified during a study of blood T cell repertoires in COVID-19. The overall study: Collection of acute and convalescent COVID-19 samples took place in the United States, Italy and Spain.

The ends were cut back, 1 base at V and 0 bases at J, with 12 bases in the middle. Germline CDR1 is SGHVS and CDR2 is FQNEAQ. The CDR3 loop spans 16 amino acids. Enrollees, 18 to 89 years old, lived in about two dozen US areas. Original methodology: Scientists estimated how many nucleated cells there were by amplifying reference gene primers. Some clones are missing from TCRdb's copy, which holds only in-frame ones; the method was immunoSEQ multiplex PCR. V and J calls and clone size are as listed in that table; D and trimming were resolved from the DNA. The sample records over 200,000 clones, approximately 84% being singletons.

The chain uses TRBV7-8 and TRBJ1-1; the D is unclear. The receptor comes from a man aged 40-49 years who had recovered from COVID-19. Sample: PBMCs or T cells enriched from blood (not recorded which). This CDR3 is CASSLVLVTLNTEAFF. CDR3 coding DNA: TGTGCCAGCAGCTTAGTTCTAGTGACCCTGAACACTGAAGCTTTCTTT.